This T cell receptor (beta chain) emerged from a study of cytomegalovirus exposure and HLA in healthy donors (dated by TCRdb to the late 2010s). The study in broad terms: According to an earlier analysis of several hundred of the donors, roughly 180 million T cells yielded some 120 million unique TCR beta sequences and approximately 300 Gb of sequence data. An early release covering 500 to 750 HLA-typed donors comprised roughly 300 gigabases of sequencing data and around 86 million unique TCR sequences. Among the roughly 430 genotyped donors, around 81% belonged to the genetic ancestry cluster associated with self-reported Caucasian donors. The study was designed to test whether signatures of past pathogen exposure could be identified by cataloging public T cell receptors. Using immunosequencing, the study profiled T cell repertoires from fewer than 700 subjects and related those repertoires to cytomegalovirus serostatus. In addition to the first cohort of 666 subjects, a separate validation cohort of 100 to 150 different subjects was used. To predict cytomegalovirus infection status, the study brought together high-throughput TCR immunosequencing, statistical association of individual TCRs with disease status, and machine learning. To study patterns of TCR occurrence, a later analysis re-analyzed previously published TCR beta repertoires from just over 650 donors and added high-resolution HLA genotyping. Rather than drawing on any new phenotypic data, the later analysis identified candidate immune exposures from TCR beta sequences and the way those sequences occurred across donors. To decide whether each TCR beta V gene segment behaved as functional or pseudogenic, an earlier analysis of approximately 620 of the donors relied on high-throughput TCR beta sequencing. Donor age, sex, ethnicity and CMV serostatus were collected together with the repertoire data. A later genetic analysis used genome-wide SNP genotypes for about 60% of the roughly 700 donors, treating that subset as a discovery cohort. Every discovery cohort repertoire had been produced on one sequencing platform. HLA typing included class I and class II loci at four-digit resolution. The number of typed donors differed by locus: roughly 629-630 for A, B, C, DRB1 and DQB1; roughly 510 for DQA1; approximately 610 for DPA1; and around 470 for DPB1. Roughly five DR-DQ haplotypes were handled as single units for association and clustering, since linkage in the cohort was strong. Across some 400 genotyped donors of the cohort, an average of approximately 200,000 unique TCR beta nucleotide sequences per donor were sequenced, and roughly a sixth of those sequences were non-productive. What the work shows at the level of the full study, not this receptor alone: Most TCR sequences were seen in very few donors, while some public TCRs were found in many individuals. HLA typing was unavailable for some donors at each locus, so association tests used only the typed subset. A further reported finding was that TCR beta sequences accurately predicted the HLA-A and HLA-B alleles for most subjects in the first cohort. Some IMGT-functional V segments, including TRBV6-2 and TRBV6-3, could not be distinguished by the 87-base-pair reads and were therefore excluded. In vitro tests confirmed that three of the cytomegalovirus-associated TCR beta chains recognize cytomegalovirus antigens. A later analysis reported that several top co-occurrence clusters appeared linked to parvovirus B19, influenza, CMV and Epstein-Barr virus. A later genetic analysis associated a missense DCLRE1C variant with V-gene and J-gene trimming of TCR beta chains, and an independent cohort replicated the association. Correlated functional status among segregating V segments might reflect linkage disequilibrium, but an unknown experimental factor could not be ruled out. The sequencing pipeline was judged likely to have produced a cluster of highly shared sequence variants as a technical artifact. Because counts were too low, around 18 rarely observed V segments, including chromosome 9 orphons, were left out of the earlier analysis of approximately 500 of the donors. A later genetic analysis reported fewer N-insertions in productive TCRs among donors in an Asian-associated ancestry cluster than the approximately 670-donor mean. Sequencing depth was assumed to be roughly uniform across donors in the presence/absence analyses, though that assumption may not hold. Cytomegalovirus status was reported to be diagnosed by the classifier with high specificity and sensitivity in both the original and validation cohorts. Broadly in line with IMGT annotations, most TCR beta V segments showed up in productive rearrangements about 90% or about 30% of the time in an earlier analysis of under 700 of the donors. The cohort was sequenced for TCR beta chains only, and without alpha or paired-chain data the features that could be detected were limited. At a false discovery rate of 0.05, a later analysis linked under 20,000 TCR beta sequences to specific HLA alleles. Assigning TCR associations to individual alleles was difficult when HLA alleles, especially DR and DQ, strongly co-occurred. It was suggested by the authors that the approach could potentially be generalized to other disease states and immunological phenotypes. Compared with equally common non-associated chains, HLA-associated TCR beta chains in a later analysis were more clonally expanded and had lower generation probabilities. A later analysis found that TCR association rates varied across HLA loci, with DRB1 alleles showing the most associated TCRs and HLA-C alleles the fewest. CMV serostatus was the only immune exposure information available for the cohort. A total of 150 or so TCR beta chains were listed by the study as associated with cytomegalovirus. A later analysis found that most CMV-associated TCR beta chains appeared HLA-restricted, with HLA associations seemingly driven largely by CMV exposure.

Looking up the germline V gene (reference sequence) yields CDR1 LNHDA and CDR2 SQIVND. V is cut by 3 bases and J by 7 bases, and the space between the germline ends is 18 bases. Inclusive of the bounding cysteine and phenylalanine, the CDR3 is 16 residues long. The only DNA kept is the CDR3, 48 bases in frame from the first base. Libraries were made using the immunoSEQ multiplex PCR assay. The multiplex PCR relied on a mix of 60 forward primers for TCR Vbeta segments and 13 reverse primers for TCR Jbeta segments. The CDR3 region of rearranged TCR beta genes was amplified from genomic DNA with a multiplex PCR assay. Amplified TCR beta libraries were sequenced as 87-base-pair reads on the Illumina HiSeq System. As for how the authors treated the data: In a later analysis, tens of millions of unique TCR beta chains were counted across the approximately 620 repertoires, and approximately 9.9 million of these chains were shared by at least two donors. Raw reads were error-corrected and collapsed into unique sequences by a nearest-neighbor algorithm in which closely related sequences were merged to remove PCR and sequencing errors. CDR3 sequences were aligned to IMGT reference sequences to assign V, D and J gene segments. For a sequence to be retained, a match of at least six nucleotides to both a V gene segment and a J gene segment was required. Rearrangements were classified as productive when the CDR3 lacked stop codons and remained in frame with V and J, and all other rearrangements were classified as non-productive. CDR3 was defined according to IMGT convention as the region running from the second conserved V-encoded cysteine to the conserved J-encoded phenylalanine. The earlier analysis of about 570 of the donors excluded any sequence lacking an unambiguous match to a single V gene segment. In an earlier analysis of roughly 600 of the donors, a V segment was called functional when productive rearrangements were above 56.7%, and segregating when the standard deviation between donors exceeded 5%. To diagnose cytomegalovirus status from the catalog of TCR beta chain sequences, a statistical classification framework was built. V and J gene assignment, in a later analysis, came from comparing TCR nucleotide sequences with IMGT/GENE-DB human TR gene sequences. In a later analysis, CDR3 sequences and most-parsimonious VDJ recombination scenarios were assigned using the TCRdist pipeline. A later analysis defined each TCR beta chain by its CDR3 amino acid sequence plus V-gene family, and excluded reads lacking a unique V-gene family. As a way to deal with suspected cross-contamination and a sequencing artifact, a later analysis dropped 450 to 600 nucleotide sequences that were highly shared and had low generation probability. A later analysis calculated a clonal expansion index for each public chain from normalized within-repertoire ranks of inferred template counts. A later analysis computed generation probabilities with a VDJ recombination model fitted to out-of-frame rearrangements, and checked the results against IGoR. In a later analysis, hypergeometric tests were used to score TCR-TCR, TCR-HLA and TCR-CMV co-occurrence, with a repertoire-size bias correction applied to TCR pairs. A later analysis estimated false discovery rates by permuting HLA or CMV assignments 20 times. In a later analysis, co-occurring TCRs were grouped with DBSCAN, and TCRdist sequence similarity was added when clustering was performed within HLA-allele-positive subsets. Repertoires with fewer than 30,000 or more than 120,000 public chains, plus five repertoires with anomalous nucleotide sharing, were excluded from co-occurrence clustering. The table comes from immuneACCESS by way of TCRdb, which keeps in-frame sequences with V and J called. Part of the clones is missing from these tables; in studies checked, under half for an unresolved V gene and the rest for unknown reasons. For V, J and clone size, that table is used; D and trimming come from the DNA. The table for this sample lists more than 90,000 clones; about 76% of them were counted only once. The ten top clones hold 7.1% of the sample.

The cohort was made up of 500 to 800 healthy bone marrow donors. At the time of sampling, all cohort members were nominally healthy, though unrecorded immune exposures were likely present. The donor tested CMV seropositive, placing the donor among the roughly 300 seropositive members of the cohort. A peripheral blood sample was collected from each donor, and TCR beta sequencing was performed on peripheral blood mononuclear cells. Genomic DNA extraction from the blood cell samples was performed with the Qiagen DNeasy Blood Extraction Kit. Concerning this clone: Its antigen specificity is not known. Base qualities are not at hand, and no much larger clone is one base apart.

The receptor was isolated from a man aged 35-49 years in good health and CMV-seropositive. The receptor chain draws on TRBV19 and TRBJ2-2; TRBD1 could be the D gene, as 6 bases match. The sequenced sample was PBMCs. The DNA is as follows: TGTGCCAGTAGTATGAGTTTCGGGACAAAGGGCGGGGAGCTGTTTTTT. The encoded protein is CASSMSFGTKGGELFF.